One and the same sample provided the 5 T cell receptor beta chains below, sequenced in a study of cytomegalovirus exposure and HLA in healthy donors. Primers: 60 Vbeta forward and 13 Jbeta reverse. The data were produced by immunoSEQ multiplex PCR, yet TCRdb's version contains in-frame clones alone and is incomplete. This sample yields 75,000 to 100,000 clones, of which 64% are seen a single time; 3% to 3.5% belongs to the top ten. What was sequenced was PBMCs. The source is a man aged 55 to 70 in good health and CMV-seronegative.

The rearrangement uses TRBV19 and TRBJ1-4, with 9 bases matching TRBD1. Germline V CDR1 and CDR2: LNHDA, SQIVND (reference sequence). This CDR3 is built from 15 residues. V shed 8 bases and J 6 bases; nucleotides not matched to a gene: 10. The CDR3 loop is CASGFSGQGYEKLFF. The CDR3 coding sequence is TGTGCCAGTGGATTCTCGGGACAGGGCTATGAAAAACTGTTTTTT.

This chain links TRBV7-2 with TRBJ1-2; tentative D call: TRBD1 (5 bases). The CDR3 loop spans 15 amino acids. Germline CDR1 SGHTA, CDR2 FQGNSA. V shed 6 bases and J shed 1 base, with 15 bases lying between them. The CDR3 loop reads CASSLFQGSNYGYTF. For the CDR3, the DNA is TGTGCCAGCAGTTTATTTCAGGGCAGTAACTATGGCTACACCTTC.

The chain employs TRBV18 and TRBJ1-5; 8 bases are shared with TRBD1. The CDR3 length is 13 residues. The germline V gene has CDR1 KGHSH and CDR2 LQKENI. The ends lost 3 bases at V and 7 bases at J; junction bases unmatched: 2. The DNA for the CDR3 is TGTGCCAGCTCACCGGACAGGGTGCAGCCCCAGCATTTT. Translated, it gives CASSPDRVQPQHF.

The gene calls are TRBV5-1 and TRBJ1-6; D is uncertain. This CDR3 has 14 amino acids. Trimming removed 1 base at V and 8 bases at J, with 10 bases between. In germline, CDR1 is SGHRS, CDR2 YFSETQ. The chain's CDR3 is CASSLYSTDSPLHF. CDR3 nucleotides: TGCGCCAGCAGCTTGTATAGTACGGATTCACCCCTCCACTTT. The full variable domain, completed using reference TRBV5-1 and TRBJ1-6, is KAGVTQTPRYLIKTRGQQVTLSCSPISGHRSVSWYQQTPGQGLQFLFEYFSETQRNKGNFPGRFSGRQFSNSRSEMNVSTLELGDSALYLCASSLYSTDSPLHFGNGTRLTVT.

This clone has only a few counts. The chain is built from TRBV7-8 and TRBJ2-7; D is unresolved. Per germline, CDR1 SGHVS and CDR2 FQNEAQ. With 1 base removed from V and 7 bases from J, the gap between germline ends came to 8 bases. CDR3 length: 12 amino acids. CDR3 sequence: CASSLDSEEQYF. The CDR3 bases are TGTGCCAGCAGCTTAGATTCGGAGGAGCAGTACTTC. Filled out from reference TRBV7-8 and TRBJ2-7, the complete variable domain reads GAGVSQSPRYKVAKRGQDVALRCDPISGHVSLFWYQQALGQGPEFLTYFQNEAQLDKSGLPSDRFFAERPEGSVSTLKIQRTQQEDSAVYLCASSLDSEEQYFGPGTRLTVT.